This T cell receptor beta chain stems from a study of cytomegalovirus exposure and HLA in healthy donors. Study-wide context: Early released data had about 80 million unique TCRs, all coming from HLA-typed donors.

Researchers ran the PCR with 60 Vbeta and 13 Jbeta primers. TCRdb's copy holds only in-frame clones and misses some; the assay was immunoSEQ multiplex PCR. The sample table includes roughly 120,000 clones. Germline CDR1 and CDR2: SGHVS and FQNEAQ. The CDR3 consists of 15 residues. V lost 4 bases and J 3 bases, leaving 16 bases between the germline ends. V and J are TRBV7-8 and TRBJ2-7; a weak D match, TRBD2 (6 bases). The sequenced sample consisted of PBMCs. The sequence derives from a man aged 18-30 years in good health and CMV-seronegative. The CDR3 protein is CASSSSRTGDYEQYF. CDR3 nucleotide sequence: TGTGCCAGCAGCTCCTCCCGGACGGGAGACTACGAGCAGTACTTC.